This TCR beta chain appears in the sequencing data of a study of CD8 T cells in Susac syndrome. The length of the CDR3 is 12 residues. With 2 bases removed from V and 2 bases from J, the gap between germline ends came to 7 bases. CDR1 and CDR2 (germline): GTSNPN, SVGIG (reference sequence). Random hexamers were used to reverse transcribe an amount of roughly 0.5 to 1 ug RNA. Across 54 Vbeta and 13 Jbeta, TCR beta CDR3 was amplified with immunoSEQ multiplex PCR. TCRdb reprocessed the immunoSEQ multiplex PCR reads with MiXCR, giving one entry per CDR3 protein. The sample lists approximately 300,000 distinct CDR3 sequences; 75% to 90% were seen once. CD8+ and CD4+ blood T cells underwent TCR beta sequencing. The multiple sclerosis control cohort comprised treatment-naive individuals presenting with stable or active relapsing-remitting disease. TEMRA cells were FACS-enriched, and CD8+ and CD4+ T cells were isolated negatively.

V is TRBV30 and J is TRBJ2-7; D ambiguous. The clonotype was recovered from a human donor with multiple sclerosis. The sequencing sample was made of CD8+ T cells from PBMCs. The chain's CDR3 is CAWSIGPYEQYF. For the CDR3, the DNA is TGTGCCTGGAGTATCGGTCCCTACGAGCAGTACTTC.